These 26 T cell receptor beta chains share one sample of origin, sequenced in a study of cytomegalovirus exposure and HLA in healthy donors. Profiled with immunoSEQ multiplex PCR; TCRdb holds only in-frame clones, not every one. The data contain about 280,000 clones, 70% to 90% of them seen just once; the ten biggest clones take up 0.95% to 1.1%. Material for sequencing was PBMCs. These receptors were obtained from a woman in her late teens or twenties in good health and CMV-seronegative.

This rearrangement joins TRBV25-1 to TRBJ2-7; tentative D call: TRBD2 (6 bases). CDR1 is MGHDK, CDR2 SYGVNS, per germline. The CDR3 length is 15 residues. Trimming removed 1 base at V and 4 bases at J, with 14 bases between. The CDR3: CASSELGFRGYEQYF. The CDR3, as DNA: TGTGCCAGCAGTGAATTAGGCTTTCGGGGGTACGAGCAGTACTTC.

The chain employs TRBV29-1 and TRBJ2-5; D perhaps matches TRBD2 (5 bases). Trimming pared 5 bases from V and 9 bases from J, leaving 25 bases between. The CDR3 has 15 amino acids. Germline CDR1 reads SQVTM; CDR2 reads ANQGSEA. The CDR3 spells CSVSSPALTSGSQYF. CDR3 in DNA: TGCAGCGTTTCTAGCCCGGCGTTAACAAGTGGGTCCCAGTACTTC.

Details on this clone: The same CDR3 also results from other DNA sequences found in this sample. J is TRBJ2-3 and V is TRBV7-3; 11 bases are shared with TRBD2. The V segment lost 5 bases and the J segment 3 bases; nucleotides outside the gene matches: 1. The CDR3 is made up of 14 amino acids. Germline V gene lookup returns CDR1 SGHTA and CDR2 FQGTGA. The CDR3 is CASSLAGGTDTQYF. CDR3 in DNA: TGTGCCAGCAGCCTAGCGGGGGGTACAGATACGCAGTATTTT.

This clone showed up just once. CDR3 in DNA: TGTGCCAGCAGCCGAGCCTTCACAGATACGCAGTATTTT. Translating it yields CASSRAFTDTQYF. The chain links TRBV7-8 to TRBJ2-3; D is ambiguous. Germline CDR1 reads SGHVS; CDR2 reads FQNEAQ. The CDR3 has 13 residues. Deletions cut 5 bases from V and 2 bases from J, with 8 bases between.

In this sample, this clone turned up once. The chain recombines TRBV7-2 with TRBJ1-5, with 11 bases fitting TRBD1. Germline V gene sequence: CDR1 SGHTA, CDR2 FQGNSA. The length of the CDR3 is 14 residues. The V and J ends lost 4 bases and 6 bases, in that order; junction bases with no gene match: 2. The CDR3 DNA follows: TGTGCCAGCAGCTCGGGACAGGGGGTTCAGCCCCAGCATTTT. Its protein product is CASSSGQGVQPQHF.

V usage is TRBV6-5 and J usage is TRBJ2-1, with 10 bases aligning to TRBD2. Per the germline V gene, CDR1 is MNHEY and CDR2 is SVGAGI. The CDR3 extends over 14 amino acids. V lost 10 bases, J lost 5 bases, and 8 bases stayed unmatched. The CDR3: CATASLAGDNEQFF. DNA of the CDR3: TGTGCCACCGCTTCCCTAGCGGGAGACAATGAGCAGTTCTTC.

The chain links TRBV6-6 to TRBJ2-3; D perhaps matches TRBD2 (6 bases). Germline CDR1 MNHNY, CDR2 SVGAGI (reference sequence). This CDR3 is built from 14 residues. Trimming removed 4 bases from V and 2 bases from J, with 10 bases in between. This CDR3 reads CASSSRGFTDTQYF. CDR3 nucleotides: TGTGCCAGCAGTTCGCGGGGTTTCACAGATACGCAGTATTTT.

This chain uses TRBV19 with TRBJ2-7; a weak D match, TRBD1 (6 bases). V gave up 5 bases and J gave up 4 bases, with 15 bases separating them. The V gene's germline CDR1 is LNHDA and CDR2 SQIVND (reference sequence). The CDR3 spans 14 residues. This chain's CDR3 is CASSSTPRGYEQYF. CDR3 in DNA: TGTGCCAGTAGTTCGACCCCGAGGGGGTACGAGCAGTACTTC.

V gene TRBV6-5 combines with J gene TRBJ1-1; D is undetermined. The germline V and J ends were trimmed by 6 bases and 5 bases, with 16 bases remaining between them. Germline CDR1 and CDR2: MNHEY and SVGAGI. CDR3 length equals 14 residues. In nucleotides, the CDR3 is TGTGCCAGCAGCCGACGACAAGGGAGGACTGAAGCTTTCTTT. Encoded protein: CASSRRQGRTEAFF.

This chain links TRBV5-1 with TRBJ2-7, with 10 bases identical to TRBD1. V gave up 0 bases and J gave up 5 bases; unmatched junction bases: 5. The CDR3 is 15 residues long. The germline gives CDR1 SGHRS, CDR2 YFSETQ. The CDR3 bases are TGCGCCAGCAGCTTGGACGGGACAGGGGCCCACGAGCAGTACTTC. This encodes CASSLDGTGAHEQYF.

This clone was detected a few times. The chain couples TRBV30 to TRBJ1-2, with D maybe TRBD1 (6 bases). The germline gives CDR1 GTSNPN, CDR2 SVGIG (reference sequence). The CDR3 contains 14 residues. V lost 5 bases and J lost 4, with 17 bases in between. The CDR3 here is CAWGAGAGSYGYTF. CDR3 sequence (DNA): TGTGCCTGGGGAGCGGGGGCCGGGAGCTATGGCTACACCTTC.

The gene calls are TRBV9 and TRBJ1-1; no firm D call. CDR3 size: 13 residues. Germline V gene sequence: CDR1 SGDLS, CDR2 YYNGEE. V was trimmed by 2 bases and J by 5 bases, leaving 10 bases between them. The CDR3, as DNA: TGTGCCAGCAGCGTGGGGAGGAGGACTGAAGCTTTCTTT. Protein product: CASSVGRRTEAFF.

This chain uses TRBV14 with TRBJ2-7; D call uncertain. V was clipped by 1 base and J by 0 bases, with 7 bases between them. Germline CDR1 reads SGHDN; CDR2 reads FVKESK. The CDR3 spans 14 residues. CDR3 protein: CASSQGASSYEQYF. CDR3 DNA sequence: TGTGCCAGCAGCCAAGGTGCCAGCTCCTACGAGCAGTACTTC.

The V and J genes are TRBV5-5 and TRBJ2-7; 9 bases fit TRBD1. The V gene's germline CDR1 is SGHKS and CDR2 YYEKEE (reference sequence). V was clipped by 4 bases and J by 1 base; unmatched bases: 6. The CDR3 totals 15 residues. CDR3 in DNA: TGTGCCAGCAGCCCCCGGGACAGGGTGTCCTACGAGCAGTACTTC. This translates into CASSPRDRVSYEQYF. The full variable domain, in which reference TRBV5-5 and TRBJ2-7 provide the parts outside the CDR3, is DAGVTQSPTHLIKTRGQQVTLRCSPISGHKSVSWYQQVLGQGPQFIFQYYEKEERGRGNFPDRFSARQFPNYSSELNVNALLLGDSALYLCASSPRDRVSYEQYFGPGTRLTVT.

V is TRBV27 and J is TRBJ2-7, with 11 positions matching TRBD2. CDR1 is MNHEY and CDR2 is SMNVEV in the germline V gene (reference sequence). The CDR3 runs to 15 residues. Germline trimming cut 5 bases from V and 1 base from J; bases unmatched to any gene: 4. CDR3 coding DNA: TGTGCCAGCAGTATACTAGCGGGAGTATCCTACGAGCAGTACTTC. Translating gives CASSILAGVSYEQYF.

The rearrangement links TRBV30 to TRBJ1-2; 8 bases agree with TRBD1. Per the germline V gene, CDR1 is GTSNPN and CDR2 is SVGIG (reference sequence). V lost 8 bases and J lost 5; bases outside the gene matches: 10. This CDR3 spans 13 amino acids. The CDR3 region is CAEGQEPFYGYTF. In nucleotides, the CDR3 is TGTGCCGAGGGACAGGAACCCTTTTATGGCTACACCTTC.

The rearrangement links TRBV9 to TRBJ1-2; weak D call: TRBD1 (6 bases). Trimming took 3 bases from V and 8 from J, leaving 17 bases between them. This CDR3 has 14 residues. CDR1 and CDR2 (germline): SGDLS, YYNGEE. CDR3 nucleotides: TGTGCCAGCAGCGGGGACACCACCATCCCGGGCTACACCTTC. Its protein product is CASSGDTTIPGYTF.

This clone came up a few times. The gene calls are TRBV5-1 and TRBJ1-2; unclear D gene. Trimming removed 0 bases from V and 6 bases from J, with 15 bases in between. Germline assignment: CDR1 SGHRS and CDR2 YFSETQ. CDR3 size: 15 residues. CDR3 DNA sequence: TGCGCCAGCAGCTTGGAGTTGTACGGGAGCCATGGCTACACCTTC. Encoded protein: CASSLELYGSHGYTF. Full variable domain (outside the CDR3, taken from reference TRBV5-1 and TRBJ1-2): KAGVTQTPRYLIKTRGQQVTLSCSPISGHRSVSWYQQTPGQGLQFLFEYFSETQRNKGNFPGRFSGRQFSNSRSEMNVSTLELGDSALYLCASSLELYGSHGYTFGSGTRLTVV.

As concerns this clone: This CDR3 is also generated by other DNA sequences in the sample. This chain uses TRBV19 with TRBJ1-1; D gene ambiguous. Germline V CDR1 and CDR2: LNHDA, SQIVND (reference sequence). The CDR3 has 12 amino acids. V lost 6 bases and J lost 2, with 7 bases in between. The CDR3: CASREGNTEAFF. Written as DNA, the CDR3 is TGTGCCAGTAGGGAGGGTAACACTGAAGCTTTCTTT.

This clone was picked up a small number of times. The CDR3 spells CASSARGRNQPQHF. CDR3 in DNA: TGTGCCAGCAGTGCCCGAGGTCGCAATCAGCCCCAGCATTTT. This sequence joins TRBV2 and TRBJ1-5; D is unresolved. This CDR3 is built from 14 residues. Deletions cut 4 bases from V and 2 bases from J, with 9 bases between. Per the germline V gene, CDR1 is SNHLY and CDR2 is FYNNEI.

CDR3 loop: CAWSVVWTGSSYEQYF. The CDR3 region has the DNA TGTGCCTGGAGTGTAGTATGGACAGGGTCCTCCTACGAGCAGTACTTC. This chain connects TRBV30 to TRBJ2-7; 8 positions agree with TRBD1. The germline gives CDR1 GTSNPN, CDR2 SVGIG (reference sequence). Trimming took 0 bases from V and 0 from J; bases not matched to a gene: 7. This CDR3 has 16 residues.

A single count supports this clone. This chain joins TRBV5-1 and TRBJ1-1; the match to TRBD1 covers 9 bases. V trimming: 4 bases; J trimming: 4 bases; junction bases outside the gene matches: 8. This CDR3 has 15 residues. Germline CDR1 and CDR2: SGHRS and YFSETQ. CDR3 sequence: CASSVLRQGVTEAFF. The CDR3 nucleotides read TGCGCCAGCAGCGTATTAAGACAGGGGGTCACTGAAGCTTTCTTT.

On this clone: The same CDR3 can be traced to other DNA sequences in this sample. This chain connects TRBV27 to TRBJ2-1; 12 bases are shared with TRBD2. CDR1 and CDR2 from the germline V gene are MNHEY and SMNVEV (reference sequence). The CDR3 is 16 residues long. V lost 1 base and J lost 6; bases outside the gene matches: 4. For the CDR3, the DNA is TGTGCCAGCAGTTTATTAGCTAGCGGGGGGGTCAATGAGCAGTTCTTC. It codes for CASSLLASGGVNEQFF.

This clone showed up just once. The chain joins TRBV6-4 to TRBJ1-5; TRBD1 is a possible D gene (6 bases). The CDR3 length is 18 residues. V was pared by 2 bases and J by 5 bases, with 22 bases between. Germline assignment: CDR1 MRHNA and CDR2 SNTAGT. In nucleotides, the CDR3 is TGTGCCAGCAGTGACCTTCTACAGGGTAGCGTCGGTGATCAGCCCCAGCATTTT. This encodes CASSDLLQGSVGDQPQHF.

Only one count was recorded for this clone. The chain couples TRBV30 to TRBJ2-1, with D maybe TRBD2 (6 bases). This CDR3 is built from 14 residues. V lost 0 bases and J 3 bases, leaving 9 bases between the germline ends. Germline values: CDR1 GTSNPN, CDR2 SVGIG (reference sequence). This CDR3 reads CAWSVTRSYNEQFF. CDR3 sequence (DNA): TGTGCCTGGAGTGTGACTAGAAGCTACAATGAGCAGTTCTTC.

This clone was seen a few times. The chain carries TRBV27 and TRBJ1-5, with 7 positions matching TRBD1. The CDR3 runs 14 residues. Per germline, CDR1 MNHEY and CDR2 SMNVEV (reference sequence). The trim removed 5 bases at V and 7 bases at J, leaving 8 bases unmatched. The CDR3 sequence is CASSRTGVRQPQHF. The CDR3 DNA is TGTGCCAGCAGTCGTACAGGGGTGCGACAGCCCCAGCATTTT.